This TCR beta chain was sequenced during a study of T cells in tuberculosis. General observations from the study: GMM-specific TCRs were nearer to active tuberculosis alpha repertoires, suggesting expansion.

Libraries were prepared by immunoSEQ multiplex PCR; TCRdb keeps only in-frame clonotypes and omits some of them. The sample shows 20,000 to 25,000 clones, 75% to 90% of them seen only once. A remark on this clone: Its specificity is unknown.

On average about 92,000 T cells per donor were immunosequenced. The CDR3 totals 13 residues. Germline CDR1 and CDR2: GTSNPN and SVGIG (reference sequence). The junction had 10 bases not matched to a gene; V was cut back by 8 bases and J by 6 bases. The receptor was isolated from a donor aged 5-35 years with latent tuberculosis or without tuberculosis infection. The rearrangement links TRBV30 to TRBJ2-7; 10 nucleotides agree with TRBD1. The sample was PBMCs. The CDR3 reads CAGGDRGGSEQYF. CDR3 bases: TGTGCCGGGGGGGACAGGGGCGGTTCCGAGCAGTACTTC.